This TCR beta chain was profiled in a study of shared clonotypes between healthy human individuals. CDR1 and CDR2 from the germline V gene are MNHEY and SMNVEV (reference sequence). CDR3 length: 12 residues. Trimming removed 1 base from V and 4 bases from J, with 4 bases in between. In this sample, this clone turned up once. TCRdb keeps only in-frame clones here, not all; method: immunoSEQ multiplex PCR. The sample has around 940,000 clones, around three quarters seen once. Sample: memory CD4+ T cells sorted from blood. Sample subset: CD45RA-negative fraction. The rearrangement links TRBV27 to TRBJ1-2; the D is unclear. This sequence originates from a man in his late teens or twenties in good health. CDR3 in amino acids: CASSLFTYGYTF. In DNA form, the CDR3 reads TGTGCCAGCAGTTTATTTACCTATGGCTACACCTTC.